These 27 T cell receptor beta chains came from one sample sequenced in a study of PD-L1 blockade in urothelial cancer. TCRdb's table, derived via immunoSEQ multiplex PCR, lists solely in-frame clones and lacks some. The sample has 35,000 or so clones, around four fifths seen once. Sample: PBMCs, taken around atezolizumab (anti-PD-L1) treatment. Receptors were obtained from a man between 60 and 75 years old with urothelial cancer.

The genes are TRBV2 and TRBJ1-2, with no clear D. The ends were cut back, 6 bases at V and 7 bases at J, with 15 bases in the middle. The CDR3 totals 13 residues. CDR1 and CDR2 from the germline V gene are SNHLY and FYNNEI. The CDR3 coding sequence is TGTGCCAGCAGCCCACTCCAGGAGGGTGGCTACACCTTC. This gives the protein CASSPLQEGGYTF.

In DNA, the CDR3 is TGTGCCATCAGTCAGACTAGCCAGGCGCAGTATTTT. It is translated as CAISQTSQAQYF. The J gene is TRBJ2-3, the V gene TRBV10-3; the match to TRBD2 covers 7 bases. CDR3 length: 12 residues. Germline V gene lookup returns CDR1 ENHRY and CDR2 SYGVKD. Trimming removed 5 bases from V and 10 bases from J; junction bases left unmatched: 6.

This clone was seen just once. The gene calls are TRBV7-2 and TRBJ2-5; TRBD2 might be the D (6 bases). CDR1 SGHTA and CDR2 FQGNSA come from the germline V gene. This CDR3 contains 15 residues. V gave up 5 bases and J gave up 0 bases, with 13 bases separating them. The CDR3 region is CASSLGAGNQETQYF. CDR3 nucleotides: TGTGCCAGCAGCCTCGGGGCGGGGAACCAAGAGACCCAGTACTTC.

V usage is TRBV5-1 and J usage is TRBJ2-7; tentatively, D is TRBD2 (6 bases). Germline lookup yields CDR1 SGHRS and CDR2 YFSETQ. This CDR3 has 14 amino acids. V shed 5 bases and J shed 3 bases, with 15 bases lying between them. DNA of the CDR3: TGCGCCAGCAGTAGAGGAGGGGACCTCTACGAGCAGTACTTC. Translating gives CASSRGGDLYEQYF.

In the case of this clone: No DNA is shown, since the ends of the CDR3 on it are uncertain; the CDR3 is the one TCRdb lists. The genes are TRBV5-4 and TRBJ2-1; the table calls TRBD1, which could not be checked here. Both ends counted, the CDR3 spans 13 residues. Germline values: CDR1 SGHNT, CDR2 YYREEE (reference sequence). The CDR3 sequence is CASSLFGTGAYFF.

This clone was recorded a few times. This chain's CDR3 is CASSTGTGKGNTIYF. As DNA, the CDR3 is TGTGCCAGCAGCACCGGGACAGGGAAAGGAAACACCATATATTTT. The rearrangement links TRBV7-8 to TRBJ1-3, with 9 bases that match TRBD1. Trimming at V came to 5 bases and at J to 4 bases, leaving 6 bases not matched to a gene. This CDR3 is built from 15 residues. Per germline, CDR1 SGHVS and CDR2 FQNEAQ. Using reference TRBV7-8 and TRBJ1-3 for the parts outside the CDR3, the full variable domain is GAGVSQSPRYKVAKRGQDVALRCDPISGHVSLFWYQQALGQGPEFLTYFQNEAQLDKSGLPSDRFFAERPEGSVSTLKIQRTQQEDSAVYLCASSTGTGKGNTIYFGEGSWLTVV.

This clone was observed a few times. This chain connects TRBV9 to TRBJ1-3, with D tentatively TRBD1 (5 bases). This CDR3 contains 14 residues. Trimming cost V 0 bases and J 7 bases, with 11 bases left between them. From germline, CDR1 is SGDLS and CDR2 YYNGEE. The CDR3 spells CASSVESGLNTIYF. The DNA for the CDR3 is TGTGCCAGCAGCGTAGAATCAGGGTTGAACACCATATATTTT.

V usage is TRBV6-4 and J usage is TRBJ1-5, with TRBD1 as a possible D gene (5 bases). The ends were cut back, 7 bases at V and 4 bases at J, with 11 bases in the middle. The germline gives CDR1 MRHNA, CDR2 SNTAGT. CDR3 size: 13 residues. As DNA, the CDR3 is TGTGCCAGCATCGGACAAAGGAATCAGCCCCAGCATTTT. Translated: CASIGQRNQPQHF.

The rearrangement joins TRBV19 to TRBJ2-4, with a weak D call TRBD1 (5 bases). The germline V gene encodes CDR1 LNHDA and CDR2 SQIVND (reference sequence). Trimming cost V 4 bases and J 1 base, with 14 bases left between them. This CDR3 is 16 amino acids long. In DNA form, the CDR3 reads TGTGCCAGTAGTACCATACAGGTTACGGCCAAAAACATTCAGTACTTC. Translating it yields CASSTIQVTAKNIQYF.

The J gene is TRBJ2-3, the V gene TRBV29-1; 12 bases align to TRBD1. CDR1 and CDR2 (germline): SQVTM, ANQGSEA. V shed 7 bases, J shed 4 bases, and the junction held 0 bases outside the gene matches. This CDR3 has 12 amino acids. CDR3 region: CSGDRGPDTQYF. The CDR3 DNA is TGCAGCGGGGACAGGGGGCCAGATACGCAGTATTTT.

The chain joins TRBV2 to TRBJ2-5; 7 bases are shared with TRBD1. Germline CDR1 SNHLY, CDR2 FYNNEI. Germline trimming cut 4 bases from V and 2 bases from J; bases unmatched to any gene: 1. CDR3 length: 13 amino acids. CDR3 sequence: CASSGQGQETQYF. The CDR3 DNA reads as TGTGCCAGCAGTGGACAGGGACAAGAGACCCAGTACTTC.

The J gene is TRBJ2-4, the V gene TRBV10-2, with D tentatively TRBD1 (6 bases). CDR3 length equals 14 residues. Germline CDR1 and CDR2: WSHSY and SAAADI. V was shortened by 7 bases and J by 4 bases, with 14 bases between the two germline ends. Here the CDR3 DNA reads TGCGCCAGCATCGAGACAGGCACTAAAAACATTCAGTACTTC. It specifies CASIETGTKNIQYF.

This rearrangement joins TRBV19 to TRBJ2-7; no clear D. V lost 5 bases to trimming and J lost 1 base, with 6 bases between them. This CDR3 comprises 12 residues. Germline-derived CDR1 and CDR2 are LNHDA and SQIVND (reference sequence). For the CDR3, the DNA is TGTGCCAGTAGTGGGCATTCCTACGAGCAGTACTTC. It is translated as CASSGHSYEQYF.

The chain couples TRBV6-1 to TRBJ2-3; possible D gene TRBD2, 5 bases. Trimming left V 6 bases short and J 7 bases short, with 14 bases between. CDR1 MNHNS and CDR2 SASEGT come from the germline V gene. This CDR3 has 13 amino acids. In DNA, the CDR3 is TGTGCCAGCAGGGCCGCGGGCCAGAATACGCAGTATTTT. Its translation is CASRAAGQNTQYF.

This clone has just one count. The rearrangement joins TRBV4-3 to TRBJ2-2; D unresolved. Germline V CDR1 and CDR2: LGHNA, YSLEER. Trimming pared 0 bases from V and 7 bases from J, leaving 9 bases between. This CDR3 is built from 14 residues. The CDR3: CASSQDSSFGELFF. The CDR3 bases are TGCGCCAGCAGCCAAGACTCTAGTTTCGGGGAGCTGTTTTTT.

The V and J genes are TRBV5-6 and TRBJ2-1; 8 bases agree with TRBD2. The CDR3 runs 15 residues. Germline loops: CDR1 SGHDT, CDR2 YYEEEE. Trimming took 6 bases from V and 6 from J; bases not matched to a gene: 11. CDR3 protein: CASTIRGGRGNEQFF. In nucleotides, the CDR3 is TGTGCCAGCACCATACGGGGGGGCCGGGGCAATGAGCAGTTCTTC.

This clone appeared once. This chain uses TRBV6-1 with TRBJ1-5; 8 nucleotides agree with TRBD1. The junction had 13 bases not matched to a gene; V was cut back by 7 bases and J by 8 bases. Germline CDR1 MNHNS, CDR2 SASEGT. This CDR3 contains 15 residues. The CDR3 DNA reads TGTGCCAGCACCCCATTACAGGGGGGACAAGAGCCCCAGCATTTT. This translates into CASTPLQGGQEPQHF.

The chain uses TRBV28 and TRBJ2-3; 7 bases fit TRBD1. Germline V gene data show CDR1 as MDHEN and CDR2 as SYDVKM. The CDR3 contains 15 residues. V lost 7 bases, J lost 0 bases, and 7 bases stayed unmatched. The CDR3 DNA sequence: TGTGCCAGCAATCCAGGGGGAAGGAGCACAGATACGCAGTATTTT. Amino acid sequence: CASNPGGRSTDTQYF.

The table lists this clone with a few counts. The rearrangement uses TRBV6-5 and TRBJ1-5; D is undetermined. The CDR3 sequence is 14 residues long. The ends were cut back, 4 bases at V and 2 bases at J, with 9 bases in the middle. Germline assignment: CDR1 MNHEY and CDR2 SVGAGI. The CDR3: CASSSVAGNQPQHF. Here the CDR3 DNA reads TGTGCCAGCAGTTCCGTGGCGGGCAATCAGCCCCAGCATTTT.

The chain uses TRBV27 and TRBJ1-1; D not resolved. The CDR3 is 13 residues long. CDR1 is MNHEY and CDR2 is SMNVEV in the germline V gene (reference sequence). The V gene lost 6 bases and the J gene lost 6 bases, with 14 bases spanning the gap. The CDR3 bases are TGTGCCAGCAGCCAAGACACGGAGGCTGAAGCTTTCTTT. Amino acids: CASSQDTEAEAFF.

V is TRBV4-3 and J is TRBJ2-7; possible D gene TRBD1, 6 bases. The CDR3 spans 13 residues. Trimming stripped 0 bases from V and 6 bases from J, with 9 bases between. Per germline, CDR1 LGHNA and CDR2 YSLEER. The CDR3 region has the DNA TGCGCCAGCAGCCAAGATACAGGGACCGAGCAGTACTTC. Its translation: CASSQDTGTEQYF.

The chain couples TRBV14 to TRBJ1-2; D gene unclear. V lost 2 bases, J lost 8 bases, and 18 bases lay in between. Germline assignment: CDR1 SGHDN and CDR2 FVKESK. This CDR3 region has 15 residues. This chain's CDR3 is CASSQSSPSASGYTF. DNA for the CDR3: TGTGCCAGCAGCCAAAGCTCTCCCAGCGCGTCGGGCTACACCTTC.

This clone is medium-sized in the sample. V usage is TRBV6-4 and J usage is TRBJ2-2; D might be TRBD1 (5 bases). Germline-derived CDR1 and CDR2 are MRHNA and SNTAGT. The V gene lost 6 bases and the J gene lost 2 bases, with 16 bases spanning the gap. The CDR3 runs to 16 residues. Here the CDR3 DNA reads TGTGCCAGCAGCTCGAACCCCAGGGAAAACACCGGGGAGCTGTTTTTT. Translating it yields CASSSNPRENTGELFF.

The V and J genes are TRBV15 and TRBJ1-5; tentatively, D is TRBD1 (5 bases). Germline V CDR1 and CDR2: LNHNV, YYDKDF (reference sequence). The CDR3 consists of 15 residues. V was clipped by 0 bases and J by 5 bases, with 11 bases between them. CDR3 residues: CATSREGGGYQPQHF. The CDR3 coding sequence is TGTGCCACCAGCAGAGAGGGCGGGGGATATCAGCCCCAGCATTTT.

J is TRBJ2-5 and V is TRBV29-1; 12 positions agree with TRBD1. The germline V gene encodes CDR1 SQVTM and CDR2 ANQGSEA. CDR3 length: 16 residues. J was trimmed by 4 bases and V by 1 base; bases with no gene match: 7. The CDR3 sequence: CSVEGPGTGGPETQYF. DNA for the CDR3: TGCAGCGTTGAAGGACCCGGGACAGGGGGCCCAGAGACCCAGTACTTC.

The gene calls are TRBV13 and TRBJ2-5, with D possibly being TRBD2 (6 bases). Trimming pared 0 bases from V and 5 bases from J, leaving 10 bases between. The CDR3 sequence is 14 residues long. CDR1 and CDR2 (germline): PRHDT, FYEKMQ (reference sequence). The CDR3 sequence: CASSLGWRDETQYF. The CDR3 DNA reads TGTGCCAGCAGCTTAGGTTGGAGGGACGAGACCCAGTACTTC.

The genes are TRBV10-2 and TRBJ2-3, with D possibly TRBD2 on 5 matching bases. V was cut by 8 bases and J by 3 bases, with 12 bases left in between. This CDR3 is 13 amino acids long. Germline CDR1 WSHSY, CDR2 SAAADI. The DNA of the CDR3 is TGCGCCAGCGGGCGGGCTGAGACAGATACGCAGTATTTT. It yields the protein CASGRAETDTQYF.